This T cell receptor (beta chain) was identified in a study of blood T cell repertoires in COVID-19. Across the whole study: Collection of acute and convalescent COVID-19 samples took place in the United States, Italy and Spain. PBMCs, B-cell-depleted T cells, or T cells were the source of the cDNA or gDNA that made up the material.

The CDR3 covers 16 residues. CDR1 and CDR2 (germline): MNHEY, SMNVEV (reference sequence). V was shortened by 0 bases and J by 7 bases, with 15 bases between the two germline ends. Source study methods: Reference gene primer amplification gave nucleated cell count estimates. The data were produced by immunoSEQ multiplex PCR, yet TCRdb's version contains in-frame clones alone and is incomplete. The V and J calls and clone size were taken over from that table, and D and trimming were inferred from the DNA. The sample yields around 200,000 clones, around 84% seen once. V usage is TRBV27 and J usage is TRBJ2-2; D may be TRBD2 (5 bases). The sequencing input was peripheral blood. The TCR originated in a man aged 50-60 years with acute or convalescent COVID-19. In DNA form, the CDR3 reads TGTGCCAGCAGTTTATCGGGATCGGGGATTGGCGGGGAGCTGTTTTTT. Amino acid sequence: CASSLSGSGIGGELFF.